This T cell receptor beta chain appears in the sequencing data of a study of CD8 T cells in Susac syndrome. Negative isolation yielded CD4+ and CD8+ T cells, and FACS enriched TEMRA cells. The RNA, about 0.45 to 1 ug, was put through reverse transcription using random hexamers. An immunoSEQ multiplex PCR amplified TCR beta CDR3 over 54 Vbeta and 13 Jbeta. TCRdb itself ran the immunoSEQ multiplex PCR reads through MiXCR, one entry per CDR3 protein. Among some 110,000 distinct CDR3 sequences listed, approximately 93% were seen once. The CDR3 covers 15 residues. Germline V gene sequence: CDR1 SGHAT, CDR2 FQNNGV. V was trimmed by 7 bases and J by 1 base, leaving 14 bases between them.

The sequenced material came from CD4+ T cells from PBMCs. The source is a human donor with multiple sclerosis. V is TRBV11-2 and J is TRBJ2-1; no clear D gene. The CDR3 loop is CASTKTGRSYNEQFF. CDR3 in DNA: TGTGCCAGCACCAAGACGGGCAGGTCCTACAATGAGCAGTTCTTC.